The following is a T cell receptor (beta chain) sequence with its context. As yet, its antigen is unknown. This record comes from a study of cytomegalovirus exposure and HLA in healthy donors. Use of 60 Vbeta and 13 Jbeta primers characterized the PCR. Produced via immunoSEQ multiplex PCR; TCRdb's table is partial and in-frame only. This table has 150,000 to 200,000 clones, 75% to 80% appearing once. Whole-study findings and limits: A few of the chains that were CMV-associated were confirmed in vitro to be specific for CMV antigens. The only immune exposure information that was available was CMV serostatus.

The TCR sequence derives from a woman aged 25 to 45 in good health and CMV-seropositive. The sequenced material came from PBMCs.

CDR3 in DNA: TGCAGCGCTCGGACAGGGGGGGAGACCCAGTACTTC. Translated, it gives CSARTGGETQYF. V and J are TRBV29-1 and TRBJ2-5, with 10 nucleotides matching TRBD1. CDR3 size: 12 residues. In germline, CDR1 is SQVTM, CDR2 ANQGSEA. Unmatched junction bases numbered 4, after V lost 7 bases and J lost 5 bases.